This T cell receptor beta chain was recovered during a study of blood T cells in healthy people across ages (dated by TCRdb to between 2014 and 2017). Looking at the study overall: Template switching captured roughly one uniquely barcoded TCR beta cDNA molecule per two T cells in model experiments. Using deep sequencing normalized with unique cDNA molecular identifiers, the study measured how TCR beta repertoire diversity changes with age. Four age groups were formed from the donors: young (average around 15 years), middle-aged (approximately 39), aged (62) and long-lived (about 80). To avoid experimental bias, donors of different ages were distributed randomly across sequencing lanes. For two donors (one aged 18 to 30 and one aged 80 or older), the study analyzed two additional independent replicas of 1 million unique cDNA reads from the same blood draw.

Receptors were amplified or captured by 5' RACE. Sequencing relied on an Illumina HiSeq 2500. A second PCR of roughly 7 to 11 cycles was performed with a sample-barcoded 5' primer and a J-beta primer mix. A unique molecular identifier was introduced onto each TCR beta cDNA molecule by a template-switch 5' adaptor carrying 12 random nucleotides. Each sample yielded at least 3 million CDR3-containing paired-end reads. The Mint cDNA synthesis kit, primed by a TRBC-specific oligonucleotide, was used to synthesize first-strand cDNA from all RNA. All cDNA was treated with uracil-DNA glycosylase and then went through a first 18-cycle PCR with the universal primers M1SS and BC2_uni_R. Regarding the original processing steps: Normalization of each sample was performed by random selection of 1 million high-quality reads, each carrying a distinct molecular identifier. Reads sharing molecular identifiers were discarded rather than binned into consensus sequences. MiTCR, run with a Q25 quality threshold and the strictest error-elimination algorithm, handled CDR3 identification, clonotype clustering and error correction. A nonparametric unseen species model using Euler transformation provided a lower-bound estimate of total TCR beta diversity. TCRdb reran the public reads through fastp at Q25 and MiXCR, keeping productive beta chains. Rows are unified per CDR3 protein, each entry keeping the most common DNA and genes. The V and J calls and clone size are TCRdb's, not the authors'. The sample profile shows about 670,000 distinct CDR3 sequences; 52% of them were found once. Roughly 13% of the sample lies in the top ten.

What the authors observed across the whole study: Observed TCR beta diversity correlated strongly with the percentage of naive T cells measured by flow cytometry. Because the CMV infection status of the donors was unknown, age-related changes in expanded clonotypes may potentially have been confounded. Since profiling was done on bulk unsorted PBMCs, naive and antigen-experienced compartments could not be conclusively compared. Estimates of total diversity based on one million sequenced T cells were regarded as lower bounds and as underestimates. The long-lived group showed more naive CD4+ T cells, fewer expanded clones and increased TCR diversity than the aged group, suggesting age selection. As age increased, observed TCR beta diversity per million T cells dropped in a roughly linear way, and a significant reduction was already evident by age roughly 36.

In this sample, this clonotype turned up many times. Its antigen is unknown. The record has no base qualities; no much larger clone is one base away. Trimming removed 2 bases from V and 4 bases from J, leaving 17 bases between the germline ends. The CDR3 runs 16 residues from the cysteine to the phenylalanine. The only DNA kept is the CDR3, 48 bases in frame from the first base. In the germline V gene (reference sequence), CDR1 corresponds to LGHDT and CDR2 to YNNKEL. Systemically healthy Caucasian individuals from Russia, about 38 in total and aged roughly 6 to 95 years, were included as donors. Each donor gave 8 to 10 milliliters of peripheral blood, drawn into EDTA-treated Vacutainer tubes. Ficoll-Paque density-gradient centrifugation was used to isolate PBMCs, with at least 6 million per sample. Trizol reagent was used to extract total RNA from the PBMCs, yielding at least 6 micrograms per sample. For every donor, an aliquot of PBMCs went through flow cytometry to measure the percentages of naive CD45RAhigh/CD27high T cells.

The sequence is built from TRBV3-1 and TRBJ1-2; a tentative D call is TRBD1 (5 bases match). The receptor's source is a woman older than 75 in good health. The sequenced sample consisted of blood. The DNA sequence reads TGTGCCAGCAGCCAACTATATGACAGACCCCTCTATGGCTACACCTTC. Its translation is CASSQLYDRPLYGYTF. Where the CDR3 stops, the reference TRBV3-1 and TRBJ1-2 genes take over; the full variable domain is DTAVSQTPKYLVTQMGNDKSIKCEQNLGHDTMYWYKQDSKKFLKIMFSYNNKELIINETVPNRFSPKSPDKAHLNLHINSLELGDSAVYFCASSQLYDRPLYGYTFGSGTRLTVV.